This TCR beta chain was sequenced during a study of blood T cell repertoires in COVID-19. For the study at large: The study drew acute and convalescent COVID-19 samples from the United States, Italy and Spain.

CDR1 and CDR2 from the germline V gene are SGHNT and YYREEE (reference sequence). The CDR3 has 16 residues. The V segment lost 3 bases and the J segment 5 bases; nucleotides outside the gene matches: 12. Sequencing used immunoSEQ multiplex PCR; TCRdb keeps in-frame clones, though not all of them. The sample shows about 26,000 clones, nearly 90% of them seen only once. The material sequenced was peripheral blood. This sequence joins TRBV5-4 and TRBJ1-1; TRBD1 matches 8 bases. The receptor's source is a man aged 65 to 85 with acute or convalescent COVID-19. The CDR3, as DNA: TGTGCCAGCAGCTATGAAGGTCAGGGGGCGTGGACTGAAGCTTTCTTT. Amino acids: CASSYEGQGAWTEAFF.